This T cell receptor (beta chain) was captured in a study of T cell repertoires in cytomegalovirus infection. Study at large: In the study, CMV epitopes included recently identified HLA-C-restricted and well-studied HLA-B-restricted ones. An indication of both CMV infection and matching HLA type came from public TCR beta signatures. Findings of the study overall: Frequencies of public TCR beta families were cumulated, and this identified carriers of CMV plus the relevant HLA. Dominating the ex vivo response were HLA-C-restricted CMV-specific TCR beta clonotypes.

Germline CDR1 is ENHRY and CDR2 is SYGVKD. V was shortened by 0 bases and J by 4 bases, with 6 bases between the two germline ends. The length of the CDR3 is 13 residues. TCRdb redid the calling of the reads with MiXCR, one entry per CDR3 protein. The sample shows approximately 770,000 distinct CDR3 sequences, 25% to 30% of them seen only once. This clonotype was counted only a few times. The antigen is undetermined. The sequencing here drew on cultured CD8+ T cells from PBMCs, taken from culture after CMV antigen stimulation. This receptor was taken from a human donor in good health (CMV status not recorded). Some clones in this sample may be carry-over from other donors' samples. V usage is TRBV10-3 and J usage is TRBJ1-2, with D unclear. Here the CDR3 reads CAISESTGYGYTF. The DNA for the CDR3 is TGTGCCATCAGTGAGTCGACGGGCTATGGCTACACCTTC.